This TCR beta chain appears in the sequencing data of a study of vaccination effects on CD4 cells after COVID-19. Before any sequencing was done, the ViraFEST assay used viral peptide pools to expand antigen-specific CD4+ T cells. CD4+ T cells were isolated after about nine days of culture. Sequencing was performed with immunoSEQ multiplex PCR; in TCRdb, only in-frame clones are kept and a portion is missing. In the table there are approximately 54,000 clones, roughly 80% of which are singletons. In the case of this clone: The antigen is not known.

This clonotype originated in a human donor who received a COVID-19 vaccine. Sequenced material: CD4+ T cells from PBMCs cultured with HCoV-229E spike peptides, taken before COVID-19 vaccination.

The CDR3 protein is CASSPITGKRWNTEAFF. In nucleotides, the CDR3 is TGTGCCAGCAGTCCAATAACAGGGAAGAGGTGGAACACTGAAGCTTTCTTT. The V call is TRBV28, the J call TRBJ1-1; D is possibly TRBD1 (6 bases). Germline CDR1 reads MDHEN; CDR2 reads SYDVKM. This CDR3 region has 17 residues. V dropped 5 bases and J dropped 1 base, with 20 bases sitting between them.